The next 5 T cell receptor beta chains were all read from a single sample in a study of blood T cell repertoires in COVID-19. Assay used: immunoSEQ multiplex PCR; TCRdb lists only in-frame clones, some missing. The sample carries about 250,000 clones, around 82% recorded once. The sequenced sample was peripheral blood. The receptors originated from a man aged 35 to 55 with active or convalescent COVID-19.

This clone has a single count. The chain uses TRBV5-1 and TRBJ2-2, with TRBD2 matching over 16 bases. The length of the CDR3 is 17 residues. CDR1 is SGHRS, CDR2 YFSETQ, per germline. J lost 2 bases, V lost 10 bases, and 8 bases had no gene match. The CDR3 DNA is TGCGCCCGCGGGACTAGCGGGGGGGTAGTTAACACCGGGGAGCTGTTTTTT. Residues: CARGTSGGVVNTGELFF.

V is TRBV6-2 or TRBV6-3 and J is TRBJ1-2, with TRBD1 as a possible D gene (6 bases). V lost 2 bases and J 6 bases, leaving 13 bases between the germline ends. The CDR3 spans 14 residues. Germline-derived CDR1 and CDR2 are MNHEY and SVGEGT. CDR3 nucleotides: TGTGCCAGCAGTTACCGGGGGGCTGTCGATGGCTACACCTTC. It specifies CASSYRGAVDGYTF.

The chain is built from TRBV6-5 and TRBJ2-3, with 10 nucleotides matching TRBD1. Germline CDR1 reads MNHEY; CDR2 reads SVGAGI. The V segment lost 7 bases and the J segment 6 bases; nucleotides outside the gene matches: 1. This CDR3 region has 12 residues. The CDR3 spells CASTDRGDTQYF. In DNA form, the CDR3 reads TGTGCCAGCACGGACAGGGGGGATACGCAGTATTTT.

In its sample, this clone was seen a few times. The chain carries TRBV9 and TRBJ2-3, with 9 positions matching TRBD2. J lost 3 bases, V lost 0 bases, and 5 bases had no gene match. This CDR3 spans 16 amino acids. Germline CDR1 and CDR2: SGDLS and YYNGEE. This CDR3 reads CASSVEVAGETDTQYF. CDR3 nucleotide sequence: TGTGCCAGCAGCGTAGAAGTAGCGGGGGAAACAGATACGCAGTATTTT.

The chain combines TRBV6-5 with TRBJ1-4, with 7 bases aligning to TRBD1. The CDR3 spans 15 residues. The germline V gene encodes CDR1 MNHEY and CDR2 SVGAGI. Losses at the gene ends were 5 bases for V and 3 bases for J; bases not matched to a gene: 6. DNA of the CDR3: TGTGCCAGCAGTCCCTCCGGGACAGCTAATGAAAAACTGTTTTTT. This encodes CASSPSGTANEKLFF.